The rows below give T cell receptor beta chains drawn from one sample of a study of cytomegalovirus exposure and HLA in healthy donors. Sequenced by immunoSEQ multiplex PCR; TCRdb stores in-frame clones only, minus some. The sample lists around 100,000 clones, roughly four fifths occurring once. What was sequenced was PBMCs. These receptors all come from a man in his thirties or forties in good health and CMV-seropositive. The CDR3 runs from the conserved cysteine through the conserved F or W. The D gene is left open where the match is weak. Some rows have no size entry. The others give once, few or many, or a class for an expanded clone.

CDR3 protein: CAWSGRIGSGANVLTF; CDR3 DNA: TGTGCCTGGAGTGGCAGGATCGGCTCTGGGGCCAACGTCCTGACTTTC; J gene: TRBJ2-6; clone size: .; V gene: TRBV30; D gene: .
CDR3 protein: CASSTFDRQPNYGYTF; CDR3 DNA: TGTGCCAGCAGTACCTTCGACAGGCAACCTAACTATGGATACACCTTC; J gene: TRBJ1-2; clone size: .; V gene: TRBV27; D gene: .
CDR3 protein: CASRASGAHEQYF; CDR3 DNA: TGTGCCAGCAGGGCTAGCGGCGCCCACGAGCAGTACTTC; J gene: TRBJ2-7; clone size: .; V gene: TRBV6-5; D gene: TRBD2
CDR3 protein: CSVEDGGSGSDEQYF; CDR3 DNA: TGCAGCGTTGAAGATGGGGGGAGTGGGTCCGACGAGCAGTACTTC; J gene: TRBJ2-7; clone size: few; V gene: TRBV29-1; D gene: .
CDR3 protein: CASSLDQGGEKLFF; CDR3 DNA: TGTGCCAGCAGTTTAGATCAGGGAGGTGAAAAACTGTTTTTT; J gene: TRBJ1-4; clone size: .; V gene: TRBV27; D gene: .
CDR3 protein: CASSLAGGLGGNEQFF; CDR3 DNA: TGCGCCAGCAGCTTGGCAGGGGGCCTGGGGGGCAATGAGCAGTTCTTC; J gene: TRBJ2-1; clone size: .; V gene: TRBV5-1; D gene: TRBD1
CDR3 protein: CARSGNDYHSPLHF; CDR3 DNA: TGTGCCAGAAGTGGCAACGACTATCATTCACCCCTCCACTTT; J gene: TRBJ1-6; clone size: .; V gene: TRBV5-3; D gene: .
CDR3 protein: CASCRAPGGYNEQFF; CDR3 DNA: TGTGCCAGCTGTAGGGCCCCCGGGGGCTACAATGAGCAGTTCTTC; J gene: TRBJ2-1; clone size: .; V gene: TRBV6-5; D gene: .
CDR3 protein: CASSLGTGGNYGYTF; CDR3 DNA: TGTGCCAGCAGTTTAGGGACAGGGGGCAACTATGGCTACACCTTC; J gene: TRBJ1-2; clone size: .; V gene: TRBV27; D gene: TRBD1
CDR3 protein: CASSFGTVNEKLFF; CDR3 DNA: TGTGCCAGCAGCTTCGGGACAGTTAATGAAAAACTGTTTTTT; J gene: TRBJ1-4; clone size: .; V gene: TRBV5-6; D gene: TRBD1
CDR3 protein: CANQGAGNTIYF; CDR3 DNA: TGTGCCAACCAGGGGGCTGGAAACACCATATATTTT; J gene: TRBJ1-3; clone size: .; V gene: TRBV10-3; D gene: TRBD1
CDR3 protein: CASTRGGGSGNTIYF; CDR3 DNA: TGTGCCAGCACCCGCGGGGGGGGCTCTGGAAACACCATATATTTT; J gene: TRBJ1-3; clone size: .; V gene: TRBV6-5; D gene: .
CDR3 protein: CASSVVGGRVGNEQFF; CDR3 DNA: TGTGCCAGCAGCGTAGTGGGCGGGAGGGTAGGCAATGAGCAGTTCTTC; J gene: TRBJ2-1; clone size: .; V gene: TRBV9; D gene: TRBD2
CDR3 protein: CASSLRPTLRWTGGKTEAFF; CDR3 DNA: TGTGCCAGCAGTTTAAGACCAACGCTTAGATGGACAGGGGGAAAGACTGAAGCTTTCTTT; J gene: TRBJ1-1; clone size: .; V gene: TRBV27; D gene: TRBD1
CDR3 protein: CASSFRGSYNSPLHF; CDR3 DNA: TGTGCCAGCAGTTTCAGGGGTTCCTATAATTCACCCCTCCACTTT; J gene: TRBJ1-6; clone size: .; V gene: TRBV27; D gene: .
CDR3 protein: CASSSSGRSYEQYF; CDR3 DNA: TGTGCCAGCAGTTCTAGCGGGCGCTCCTACGAGCAGTACTTC; J gene: TRBJ2-7; clone size: .; V gene: TRBV6-5; D gene: TRBD2
CDR3 protein: CASRGRSSYEQYF; CDR3 DNA: TGTGCCAGCCGGGGGAGAAGCTCCTACGAGCAGTACTTC; J gene: TRBJ2-7; clone size: .; V gene: TRBV2; D gene: .
CDR3 protein: CASKPGQAPYEQYF; CDR3 DNA: TGTGCCAGCAAGCCCGGACAGGCCCCCTACGAGCAGTACTTC; J gene: TRBJ2-7; clone size: .; V gene: TRBV27; D gene: TRBD1
CDR3 protein: CASSSRQAEAFF; CDR3 DNA: TGTGCCAGCAGTTCCCGACAGGCTGAAGCTTTCTTT; J gene: TRBJ1-1; clone size: .; V gene: TRBV6-5; D gene: .
CDR3 protein: CASSFPRLGQGLYELFF; CDR3 DNA: TGTGCCAGCAGCTTCCCGCGGTTGGGACAGGGGCTTTATGAACTGTTCTTC; J gene: TRBJ2-1; clone size: .; V gene: TRBV7-2; D gene: TRBD1
CDR3 protein: CASSLRAGIEQYF; CDR3 DNA: TGTGCCAGCAGCTTAAGGGCAGGGATCGAGCAGTACTTC; J gene: TRBJ2-7; clone size: .; V gene: TRBV7-2; D gene: .
CDR3 protein: CASSQRRSGNTGELFF; CDR3 DNA: TGTGCCAGCAGCCAAAGACGGAGCGGTAACACCGGGGAGCTGTTTTTT; J gene: TRBJ2-2; clone size: .; V gene: TRBV14; D gene: .
CDR3 protein: CSVDGTGGSTYEQYF; CDR3 DNA: TGCAGCGTTGATGGGACAGGGGGGTCAACCTACGAGCAGTACTTC; J gene: TRBJ2-7; clone size: .; V gene: TRBV29-1; D gene: TRBD1
CDR3 protein: CASSHTYEQYF; CDR3 DNA: TGTGCCAGCAGTCACACCTACGAGCAGTACTTC; J gene: TRBJ2-7; clone size: .; V gene: TRBV6-6; D gene: .
CDR3 protein: CASSLAPDRIYEQYF; CDR3 DNA: TGTGCCAGCAGCTTAGCCCCCGACAGAATATACGAGCAGTACTTC; J gene: TRBJ2-7; clone size: .; V gene: TRBV7-6; D gene: .
CDR3 protein: CASSVPRDICYEQYF; CDR3 DNA: TGTGCCAGCAGCGTACCCCGAGACATATGTTACGAGCAGTACTTC; J gene: TRBJ2-7; clone size: .; V gene: TRBV9; D gene: .
CDR3 protein: CAIHRTDREVDEKLFF; CDR3 DNA: TGTGCCATCCACAGAACAGACAGGGAGGTGGACGAAAAACTGTTTTTT; J gene: TRBJ1-4; clone size: few; V gene: TRBV7-9; D gene: TRBD1
CDR3 protein: CASSLIPGGREYSYNEQFF; CDR3 DNA: TGCGCCAGCAGCTTGATTCCCGGGGGTCGGGAGTACTCCTACAATGAGCAGTTCTTC; J gene: TRBJ2-1; clone size: .; V gene: TRBV5-1; D gene: .
CDR3 protein: CASSLDWGELFF; CDR3 DNA: TGTGCCAGCAGTTTGGACTGGGGGGAACTGTTTTTT; J gene: TRBJ1-4; clone size: .; V gene: TRBV28; D gene: .
CDR3 protein: CASSERTGIYEQYF; CDR3 DNA: TGTGCCAGCAGTGAACGGACTGGAATCTACGAGCAGTACTTC; J gene: TRBJ2-7; clone size: .; V gene: TRBV6-1; D gene: .
CDR3 protein: CASSLARGANSYEQYF; CDR3 DNA: TGCGCCAGCAGCTTGGCTCGGGGGGCCAATTCCTACGAGCAGTACTTC; J gene: TRBJ2-7; clone size: .; V gene: TRBV5-1; D gene: .
CDR3 protein: CASSIVGTGAVTQHF; CDR3 DNA: TGTGCCAGTAGTATAGTGGGGACAGGGGCGGTGACCCAGCATTTT; J gene: TRBJ1-5; clone size: .; V gene: TRBV19; D gene: TRBD1
CDR3 protein: CASSLAGTSGSYEQYF; CDR3 DNA: TGCGCCAGCAGCTTGGCCGGGACTAGCGGCTCCTACGAGCAGTACTTC; J gene: TRBJ2-7; clone size: .; V gene: TRBV5-1; D gene: TRBD2
CDR3 protein: CASSVLGGSYNEQFF; CDR3 DNA: TGTGCCAGTAGTGTGTTGGGGGGCTCCTACAATGAGCAGTTCTTC; J gene: TRBJ2-1; clone size: .; V gene: TRBV19; D gene: .
CDR3 protein: CASSSNSGQGAVKQYF; CDR3 DNA: TGTGCCAGCAGTTCCAACTCGGGACAGGGGGCGGTGAAGCAGTACTTC; J gene: TRBJ2-7; clone size: .; V gene: TRBV28; D gene: TRBD1
CDR3 protein: CASSEGGDRFHEQYF; CDR3 DNA: TGTGCCAGCAGTGAAGGAGGGGACAGGTTCCACGAGCAGTACTTC; J gene: TRBJ2-7; clone size: .; V gene: TRBV2; D gene: TRBD1
CDR3 protein: CAWSRGGSGTYNEQFF; CDR3 DNA: TGTGCCTGGAGTCGAGGCGGGAGTGGGACCTACAATGAGCAGTTCTTC; J gene: TRBJ2-1; clone size: once; V gene: TRBV30; D gene: TRBD2
CDR3 protein: CASTSRGIGQPQHF; CDR3 DNA: TGTGCCAGCACTTCTAGGGGGATTGGGCAGCCCCAGCATTTT; J gene: TRBJ1-5; clone size: .; V gene: TRBV5-8; D gene: .
CDR3 protein: CASSSIAGGHNEQFF; CDR3 DNA: TGTGCCAGCAGCTCCATAGCGGGAGGGCACAATGAGCAGTTCTTC; J gene: TRBJ2-1; clone size: .; V gene: TRBV7-9; D gene: TRBD2
CDR3 protein: CASEAFSSTDTQYF; CDR3 DNA: TGCGCCAGCGAGGCCTTTTCATCCACAGATACGCAGTATTTT; J gene: TRBJ2-3; clone size: .; V gene: TRBV5-1; D gene: .
CDR3 protein: CASAQKTSYEQYF; CDR3 DNA: TGCGCCAGCGCACAGAAGACCTCCTACGAGCAGTACTTC; J gene: TRBJ2-7; clone size: .; V gene: TRBV5-1; D gene: .
CDR3 protein: CASSRDSNQPQHF; CDR3 DNA: TGTGCCAGCAGTCGGGATAGCAATCAGCCCCAGCATTTT; J gene: TRBJ1-5; clone size: .; V gene: TRBV28; D gene: .
CDR3 protein: CASSTPPWGQRDTGELFF; CDR3 DNA: TGCGCCAGCAGCACGCCACCATGGGGACAAAGAGACACCGGGGAGCTGTTTTTT; J gene: TRBJ2-2; clone size: .; V gene: TRBV4-1; D gene: .
CDR3 protein: CATDPGQGVQMNTEAFF; CDR3 DNA: TGTGCCACGGATCCGGGACAGGGGGTGCAAATGAACACTGAAGCTTTCTTT; J gene: TRBJ1-1; clone size: once; V gene: TRBV15; D gene: TRBD1